This TCR beta chain appears in the sequencing data of a study of blood T cell repertoires in COVID-19. The CDR3 spans 14 residues. Trimming took 4 bases from V and 5 from J; bases not matched to a gene: 4. Germline values: CDR1 SGHRS, CDR2 YFSETQ. Sequencing used immunoSEQ multiplex PCR; TCRdb keeps in-frame clones, though not all of them. The table lists about 240,000 clones, around 86% of them singletons, with about 7.1% in the top ten. The V and J genes are TRBV5-1 and TRBJ2-2; the match to TRBD2 covers 8 bases. What was sequenced was peripheral blood. The receptor comes from a woman in her seventies with active or convalescent COVID-19. The DNA of the CDR3 is TGCGCCAGCAGCCCCGGGAGGGGGACCGGGGAGCTGTTTTTT. This sequence encodes CASSPGRGTGELFF.